These 25 T cell receptor beta chains were sequenced from one sample in a study of blood T cell repertoires in COVID-19. Sequenced by immunoSEQ multiplex PCR; TCRdb stores in-frame clones only, minus some. The sample shows about 74,000 clones, approximately 80% of them seen only once. The specimen was peripheral blood. The source is a human donor in a cohort sampled during active COVID-19.

This chain connects TRBV11-2 to TRBJ1-1; D is perhaps TRBD1 (6 bases). Trimming removed 1 base at V and 5 bases at J, with 14 bases between. This CDR3 spans 15 amino acids. From germline, CDR1 is SGHAT and CDR2 FQNNGV. CDR3 protein: CASSLVLGARTEAFF. The CDR3 bases are TGTGCCAGCAGCTTAGTTTTGGGGGCGCGGACTGAAGCTTTCTTT.

The chain recombines TRBV5-6 with TRBJ1-1; tentatively, D is TRBD1 (6 bases). The CDR3 covers 18 residues. Germline V gene data show CDR1 as SGHDT and CDR2 as YYEEEE. The V gene lost 0 bases and the J gene lost 1 base, with 19 bases spanning the gap. The CDR3 sequence: CASSLDGTRKPGNTEAFF. CDR3 sequence (DNA): TGTGCCAGCAGCTTGGATGGGACACGTAAACCGGGGAACACTGAAGCTTTCTTT.

The rearrangement links TRBV29-1 to TRBJ2-1; TRBD2 matches at 11 bases. The germline V gene has CDR1 SQVTM and CDR2 ANQGSEA. This CDR3 contains 19 residues. The J segment lost 0 bases and the V segment lost 4 bases, leaving 14 bases of the junction unmatched. Here the CDR3 reads CSVGTGTSGTLSSYNEQFF. The DNA for the CDR3 is TGCAGCGTTGGAACCGGGACTAGCGGCACACTCAGCTCCTACAATGAGCAGTTCTTC.

The V and J genes are TRBV5-6 and TRBJ2-7; TRBD1 agrees at 9 bases. In germline, CDR1 is SGHDT, CDR2 YYEEEE. V shed 1 base and J 4 bases; nucleotides not matched to a gene: 3. The CDR3 is 14 amino acids. CDR3 residues: CASSLTGGMYEQYF. The CDR3 DNA reads TGTGCCAGCAGCTTGACAGGGGGCATGTACGAGCAGTACTTC. The variable domain in full, completed from reference TRBV5-6 and TRBJ2-7, reads DAGVTQSPTHLIKTRGQQVTLRCSPKSGHDTVSWYQQALGQGPQFIFQYYEEEERQRGNFPDRFSGHQFPNYSSELNVNALLLGDSALYLCASSLTGGMYEQYFGPGTRLTVT.

V usage is TRBV27 and J usage is TRBJ1-5; weak D call: TRBD1 (5 bases). Germline V gene sequence: CDR1 MNHEY, CDR2 SMNVEV (reference sequence). V lost 4 bases to trimming and J lost 2 bases, with 6 bases between them. This CDR3 is 13 amino acids long. As DNA, the CDR3 is TGTGCCAGCAGTTCAGGGCGCAATCAGCCCCAGCATTTT. Protein sequence: CASSSGRNQPQHF.

The chain combines TRBV11-3 with TRBJ2-2, with TRBD2 matching over 7 bases. Germline CDR1 SGHNT, CDR2 YENEEA. The CDR3 loop spans 15 amino acids. The trim removed 0 bases at V and 4 bases at J, leaving 2 bases unmatched. CDR3 coding DNA: TGTGCCAGCAGCTTAGACGGGAGGAGCACCGGGGAGCTGTTTTTT. This codes for CASSLDGRSTGELFF.

This chain links TRBV7-2 with TRBJ2-7; TRBD2 matches 7 bases. Germline loops: CDR1 SGHTA, CDR2 FQGNSA. V shed 1 base and J 7 bases; nucleotides not matched to a gene: 10. The CDR3 is 15 amino acids. CDR3 loop: CASSLDSGPRVEQYF. CDR3 sequence (DNA): TGTGCCAGCAGCTTAGATAGCGGGCCCCGTGTTGAGCAGTACTTC.

This clone was counted between two and nine times. The chain has TRBV5-1 and TRBJ2-2, with a weak D call TRBD2 (6 bases). V gave up 1 base and J gave up 6 bases, with 13 bases separating them. Germline CDR1 is SGHRS and CDR2 is YFSETQ. The CDR3 spans 15 residues. CDR3 sequence: CASSLTGGRSGELFF. The DNA of the CDR3 is TGCGCCAGCAGCTTGACGGGTGGGAGGTCCGGGGAGCTGTTTTTT.

The rearrangement uses TRBV5-1 and TRBJ2-7, with a weak D call TRBD1 (6 bases). Germline V gene data show CDR1 as SGHRS and CDR2 as YFSETQ. Trimming stripped 4 bases from V and 0 bases from J, with 14 bases between. This CDR3 is built from 15 residues. The CDR3 here is CASSRVAGVSYEQYF. In DNA form, the CDR3 reads TGCGCCAGCAGCCGCGTAGCAGGGGTCTCCTACGAGCAGTACTTC.

The genes are TRBV11-3 and TRBJ1-1; D is undetermined. The CDR3 spans 15 residues. CDR1 and CDR2 (germline): SGHNT, YENEEA. Between the trimmed V and J ends, which lost 2 bases and 1 base, there was a span of 11 bases. The CDR3 spells CASSLYSDGNTEAFF. The CDR3 DNA reads TGTGCCAGCAGCTTATACAGTGATGGGAACACTGAAGCTTTCTTT. Variable domain in full (rest from reference TRBV11-3 and TRBJ1-1): EAGVVQSPRYKIIEKKQPVAFWCNPISGHNTLYWYLQNLGQGPELLIRYENEEAVDDSQLPKDRFSAERLKGVDSTLKIQPAELGDSAVYLCASSLYSDGNTEAFFGQGTRLTVV.

This chain joins TRBV9 and TRBJ2-6; 8 bases match TRBD2. The ends lost 2 bases at V and 2 bases at J; junction bases unmatched: 6. There are 17 residues in the CDR3. Germline V gives CDR1 SGDLS, CDR2 YYNGEE. CDR3 protein: CASSVPGLEAGANVLTF. As DNA, the CDR3 is TGTGCCAGCAGCGTTCCGGGACTAGAGGCTGGGGCCAACGTCCTGACTTTC.

V is TRBV5-1 and J is TRBJ2-5, with TRBD2 matching over 12 bases. CDR3 length equals 17 residues. Germline CDR1 SGHRS, CDR2 YFSETQ. The V segment lost 0 bases and the J segment 5 bases; nucleotides outside the gene matches: 8. The DNA of the CDR3 is TGCGCCAGCAGCTTGGCCGGTACGACTAGCGGGAGTGAGACCCAGTACTTC. It specifies CASSLAGTTSGSETQYF.

The CDR3, as DNA: TGTGCCAGCTCACCACTGGTGCCTAGCGGAGCCCCTGGGGCCTACAATGAGCAGTTCTTC. It encodes CASSPLVPSGAPGAYNEQFF. The chain carries TRBV18 and TRBJ2-1; 7 bases agree with TRBD2. The CDR3 is 20 residues long. The V gene's germline CDR1 is KGHSH and CDR2 LQKENI. V trimming: 1 base; J trimming: 2 bases; junction bases outside the gene matches: 17.

This chain uses TRBV5-4 with TRBJ2-2; TRBD1 matches at 8 bases. The CDR3 length is 14 residues. Trimming at V came to 6 bases and at J to 2 bases, leaving 3 bases not matched to a gene. Per germline, CDR1 SGHNT and CDR2 YYREEE (reference sequence). CDR3 DNA: TGTGCCAGCACACAGGGGGTAAACACCGGGGAGCTGTTTTTT. Translation gives CASTQGVNTGELFF. Drawing the rest from reference TRBV5-4 and TRBJ2-2, the complete variable domain is ETGVTQSPTHLIKTRGQQVTLRCSSQSGHNTVSWYQQALGQGPQFIFQYYREEENGRGNFPPRFSGLQFPNYSSELNVNALELDDSALYLCASTQGVNTGELFFGEGSRLTVL.

The chain couples TRBV2 to TRBJ2-5, with 9 bases that match TRBD2. Germline loops: CDR1 SNHLY, CDR2 FYNNEI. The CDR3 loop spans 15 amino acids. The J segment lost 5 bases and the V segment lost 4 bases, leaving 8 bases of the junction unmatched. CDR3 sequence: CASSAQGLAGETQYF. The CDR3 coding sequence is TGTGCCAGCAGTGCCCAGGGACTAGCCGGGGAGACCCAGTACTTC.

The V gene is TRBV29-1, the J gene TRBJ2-5, with 13 bases that match TRBD2. Trimming at V came to 5 bases and at J to 5 bases, leaving 8 bases not matched to a gene. CDR3 length equals 15 residues. The germline CDR1 and CDR2 sequences are SQVTM and ANQGSEA. CDR3 sequence reads: CSVSKGLAGRETQYF. The CDR3 region has the DNA TGCAGCGTTTCTAAGGGACTAGCGGGGCGGGAGACCCAGTACTTC. The full variable domain, with the rest looked up from reference TRBV29-1 and TRBJ2-5, is SAVISQKPSRDICQRGTSLTIQCQVDSQVTMMFWYRQQPGQSLTLIATANQGSEATYESGFVIDKFPISRPNLTFSTLTVSNMSPEDSSIYLCSVSKGLAGRETQYFGPGTRLLVL.

This clone was recorded once. The V and J genes are TRBV2 and TRBJ2-7, with 8 bases identical to TRBD1. Trimming cost V 6 bases and J 5 bases; bases outside gene matches: 6. The CDR3 contains 13 residues. Germline V gene sequence: CDR1 SNHLY, CDR2 FYNNEI. CDR3 sequence reads: CASRRQGADEQYF. Here the CDR3 DNA reads TGTGCCAGCAGAAGGCAGGGGGCCGACGAGCAGTACTTC.

This chain joins TRBV7-2 and TRBJ2-7; 7 bases agree with TRBD2. Germline values: CDR1 SGHTA, CDR2 FQGNSA. Trimming removed 4 bases from V and 2 bases from J; junction bases left unmatched: 5. The CDR3 totals 14 residues. CDR3: CASSSGTIPYEQYF. The CDR3 DNA is TGTGCCAGCAGCTCCGGGACTATCCCCTACGAGCAGTACTTC.

The gene calls are TRBV19 and TRBJ2-4; the match to TRBD1 covers 8 bases. Germline trimming cut 5 bases from V and 6 bases from J; bases unmatched to any gene: 3. Germline V gene data show CDR1 as LNHDA and CDR2 as SQIVND (reference sequence). The CDR3 length is 13 residues. CDR3 region: CASSSDRGNIQYF. CDR3 bases: TGTGCCAGTAGTTCTGACAGGGGAAACATTCAGTACTTC.

The chain combines TRBV25-1 with TRBJ2-6; D unresolved. The length of the CDR3 is 15 residues. The germline V gene encodes CDR1 MGHDK and CDR2 SYGVNS. V lost 4 bases and J lost 0, with 7 bases in between. DNA for the CDR3: TGTGCCAGCAGTGTCGCGCGCTCTGGGGCCAACGTCCTGACTTTC. It encodes CASSVARSGANVLTF.

The rearrangement uses TRBV18 and TRBJ1-4; 10 bases are a match to TRBD1. V shed 6 bases and J 6 bases; nucleotides not matched to a gene: 1. CDR3 size: 13 residues. Germline V gene sequence: CDR1 KGHSH, CDR2 LQKENI. The DNA of the CDR3 is TGTGCCAGCTCCGGACAGGGGGATGAAAAACTGTTTTTT. Translating it yields CASSGQGDEKLFF.

This chain joins TRBV5-1 and TRBJ1-1; TRBD1 might be the D (6 bases). The CDR3 extends over 13 amino acids. Germline CDR1 reads SGHRS; CDR2 reads YFSETQ. Trimming cost V 9 bases and J 1 base, with 13 bases left between them. The CDR3 reads CATSPGQNTEAFF. For the CDR3, the DNA is TGCGCCACCTCTCCGGGACAGAACACTGAAGCTTTCTTT.

V is TRBV27 and J is TRBJ1-6; weak D call: TRBD1 (5 bases). Per the germline V gene, CDR1 is MNHEY and CDR2 is SMNVEV (reference sequence). V was trimmed by 5 bases and J by 0 bases, leaving 11 bases between them. The CDR3 has 16 residues. The CDR3 sequence: CASSLNGGSYNSPLHF. The CDR3 coding sequence is TGTGCCAGCAGTCTTAACGGGGGCTCCTATAATTCACCCCTCCACTTT.

V and J are TRBV6-6 and TRBJ2-7; a possible D gene is TRBD2 (5 bases). V lost 1 base and J 4 bases, leaving 8 bases between the germline ends. The germline CDR1 and CDR2 sequences are MNHNY and SVGAGI (reference sequence). The CDR3 covers 13 residues. DNA of the CDR3: TGTGCCAGCAGTTACTTCCGGGATTACGAGCAGTACTTC. It specifies CASSYFRDYEQYF.

The rearrangement uses TRBV18 and TRBJ2-7; D remains unclear. Germline assignment: CDR1 KGHSH and CDR2 LQKENI. The CDR3 loop spans 15 amino acids. The V end was cut by 0 bases, the J end by 5 bases, with 14 bases between. The CDR3 spells CASSPPSGSWDEQYF. The CDR3 coding sequence is TGTGCCAGCTCACCACCGTCAGGCTCGTGGGACGAGCAGTACTTC.